This record covers a single TCR beta chain. As processed by the authors: Amplification from reference gene primers served as the basis for estimated nucleated cell counts. Libraries were prepared by immunoSEQ multiplex PCR; TCRdb keeps only in-frame clonotypes and omits some of them. V, J and clone size derive from that table, while D and trimming were established from the DNA sequence. Of just over 300,000 clones detected, 80% to 90% appear once; the ten largest clones hold less than 4.5%. This specimen comes from a study of blood T cell repertoires in COVID-19. The sequence was obtained from a man aged 25-45 years who had recovered from COVID-19. The sequenced sample consisted of PBMCs or T cells enriched from blood (not recorded which).

The CDR3 DNA is TGCGCCAGCAGCTTGGTGGGGACAGCTAACTATGGCTACACCTTC. Encoded protein: CASSLVGTANYGYTF. The chain has TRBV5-1 and TRBJ1-2, with 7 bases fitting TRBD1. J gave up 0 bases and V 0 bases, and 2 bases lay outside the gene matches. Germline V gene data show CDR1 as SGHRS and CDR2 as YFSETQ. This CDR3 is 15 amino acids long.